The 15 T cell receptor beta chains in this list originate from one sample, sequenced in a study of human T cells and chemical hapten exposure. One entry per CDR3 protein results from TCRdb running MiXCR on the RACE reads. The sample has roughly 380,000 distinct CDR3 sequences, approximately 5% seen once. Documented time point: pre-sensitization, week 0. The treatment denotes: therapeutic diphenylcyclopropenone sensitization with weekly scalp DPC. Sequenced here: whole blood, sampled in connection with sensitization to the hapten diphenylcyclopropenone (DPC). The source of these receptors is a woman aged 45-60 years with alopecia areata. Some clones in this sample may be carry-over from other donors' samples.

The gene calls are TRBV4-2 and TRBJ2-2; no firm D call. The CDR3 is 11 amino acids. Between the trimmed V and J ends, which lost 4 bases and 7 bases, there was a span of 4 bases. CDR1 and CDR2 (germline): LGHNA, YNFKEQ. CDR3 residues: CASSPGGELFF. The CDR3 nucleotides are TGTGCCAGCAGCCCTGGCGGGGAGCTGTTTTTT.

This clonotype was observed a few times. DNA of the CDR3: TGTGCCAGCAGCTTAGCGCGTCAGGGGATGAATGAGCAGTTCTTC. This encodes CASSLARQGMNEQFF. The genes are TRBV11-2 and TRBJ2-1; the D gene is possibly TRBD1 (6 bases). The length of the CDR3 is 15 residues. V lost 1 base and J 7 bases, leaving 14 bases between the germline ends. Germline loops: CDR1 SGHAT, CDR2 FQNNGV.

The table lists this clonotype with many counts. Written as DNA, the CDR3 is TGCAGTGCTAGAGCCTACCGGGACCTAAACATTCAGTACTTC. Translating it yields CSARAYRDLNIQYF. V and J are TRBV20-1 and TRBJ2-4; D assignment may be TRBD1 or TRBD2 (5 bases each). The CDR3 spans 14 residues. The ends were cut back, 1 base at V and 6 bases at J, with 13 bases in the middle. From germline, CDR1 is DFQATT and CDR2 SNEGSKA (reference sequence).

Many counts were recorded for this clonotype. This chain connects TRBV3-1 to TRBJ2-3; D is possibly TRBD2 (6 bases). This CDR3 contains 16 residues. Deletions cut 1 base from V and 3 bases from J, with 14 bases between. Germline V gene lookup returns CDR1 LGHDT and CDR2 YNNKEL (reference sequence). CDR3 amino acids: CASSQVTGVATDTQYF. The CDR3 nucleotides are TGTGCCAGCAGCCAAGTTACGGGAGTAGCGACAGATACGCAGTATTTT.

This clonotype has at least ten counts. V usage is TRBV3-1 and J usage is TRBJ1-1; maybe TRBD1 (5 bases). Trimming took off 3 bases at V and 7 bases at J, with 15 bases between the two ends. CDR1 is LGHDT and CDR2 is YNNKEL in the germline V gene (reference sequence). The CDR3 has 14 amino acids. The CDR3, as DNA: TGTGCCAGCAGCCAGGTCGGGACGGCGGTTGAAGCTTTCTTT. Translation gives CASSQVGTAVEAFF.

This clonotype has just a few counts. The rearrangement joins TRBV28 to TRBJ1-5; D call uncertain. The germline V gene encodes CDR1 MDHEN and CDR2 SYDVKM. The CDR3 length is 13 residues. V was pared by 8 bases and J by 9 bases, with 17 bases between. The DNA for the CDR3 is TGTGCCAGCCGGACGGAGCCCTCGTGGCCCCAGCATTTT. Protein: CASRTEPSWPQHF.

The chain recombines TRBV4-3 with TRBJ2-3, with 7 bases matching TRBD2. This CDR3 has 17 residues. Looked up from germline, CDR1 is LGHNA and CDR2 is YSLEER. Unmatched junction bases numbered 12, after V lost 3 bases and J lost 3 bases. The DNA of the CDR3 is TGCGCCAGCAGCCACCCATCTAGCGTCGGGGGGACAGATACGCAGTATTTT. This codes for CASSHPSSVGGTDTQYF.

This clonotype was seen ten or more times. The DNA of the CDR3 is TGTGCCAGCAGCCCACTGAGCGGGGTGTACATTCAGTACTTC. Translated, it gives CASSPLSGVYIQYF. The chain has TRBV7-2 and TRBJ2-4, with 7 positions matching TRBD2. The germline V gene encodes CDR1 SGHTA and CDR2 FQGNSA. Trimming took 5 bases from V and 8 from J; bases not matched to a gene: 9. The CDR3 totals 14 residues.

This clonotype was counted many times. The chain carries TRBV4-1 and TRBJ1-4; the D gene is possibly TRBD1 (6 bases). V was trimmed by 0 bases and J by 0 bases, leaving 8 bases between them. Germline V gene data show CDR1 as MGHRA and CDR2 as YSYEKL. This CDR3 is 16 amino acids long. CDR3: CASSQDGTSTNEKLFF. The CDR3 region has the DNA TGCGCCAGCAGCCAAGACGGGACATCAACTAATGAAAAACTGTTTTTT.

This clonotype came up a few times. J is TRBJ2-7 and V is TRBV12-3 or TRBV12-4; D might be TRBD1 (5 bases). CDR3 size: 16 residues. V was trimmed by 3 bases and J by 2 bases, leaving 17 bases between them. The CDR3 region is CASSFSRNRSPYEQYF. CDR3 nucleotide sequence: TGTGCCAGCAGTTTCAGTAGGAACAGGAGCCCCTACGAGCAGTACTTC.

This clonotype was seen only a few times. V gene TRBV10-3 combines with J gene TRBJ2-1; 9 bases match TRBD1. From germline, CDR1 is ENHRY and CDR2 SYGVKD. V gave up 10 bases and J gave up 5 bases; unmatched junction bases: 3. The CDR3 has 12 residues. CDR3 in DNA: TGTGCCAGCAGGACAGGGGACAATGAGCAGTTCTTC. Translating gives CASRTGDNEQFF.

J is TRBJ1-1 and V is TRBV27, with D maybe TRBD1 (6 bases). Germline CDR1 is MNHEY and CDR2 is SMNVEV (reference sequence). This CDR3 comprises 12 residues. Trimming left V 7 bases short and J 1 base short, with 7 bases between. CDR3 in DNA: TGTGCCAGCACGACAGGGAACACTGAAGCTTTCTTT. This gives the protein CASTTGNTEAFF.

This clonotype was found a few times. V gene TRBV6-1 combines with J gene TRBJ2-1, with 10 bases fitting TRBD2. The trim removed 7 bases at V and 4 bases at J, leaving 1 base unmatched. This CDR3 has 13 amino acids. Germline assignment: CDR1 MNHNS and CDR2 SASEGT. DNA of the CDR3: TGTGCCAGCACTAGCGGGGGATACAATGAGCAGTTCTTC. Its translation is CASTSGGYNEQFF.

A few counts support this clonotype. This sequence joins TRBV21-1 and TRBJ2-7; no DNA check was done on the table's D call, TRBD1. TRBV21-1 is annotated as a pseudogene. The CDR3 sequence is 13 residues long. The CDR3 region is CASSRSCGPEQYF. The CDR3 nucleotides are TGTGCCAGCAGCAGATCCTGTGGACCTGAGCAGTACTTC.

Ten or more counts support this clonotype. The rearrangement links TRBV7-9 to TRBJ1-1; D is unresolved. Per the germline V gene, CDR1 is SEHNR and CDR2 is FQNEAQ (reference sequence). The CDR3 runs 12 residues. Trimming stripped 4 bases from V and 3 bases from J, with 6 bases between. The CDR3 DNA sequence: TGTGCCAGCAGCTCCAGTTACACTGAAGCTTTCTTT. This gives the protein CASSSSYTEAFF.